Included here is one TCR beta chain sequence, with context. Germline CDR1 and CDR2: SGHNT and YYREEE (reference sequence). The CDR3 is made up of 15 amino acids. The V end was cut by 0 bases, the J end by 4 bases, with 11 bases between. These data come from a study of blood T cell repertoires in COVID-19. For the study at large: Acute and convalescent COVID-19 specimens originated in the United States, Italy and Spain. Sources were T cells, B-cell-depleted T cells, or PBMCs; the material itself was cDNA or gDNA.

In the original workflow: Estimated nucleated cell counts came from reference gene primer amplification. The protocol was immunoSEQ multiplex PCR, while the TCRdb copy is restricted to in-frame clones and leaves out a portion. Clonal size and the V and J genes are those of that table, whereas D and trimming came from the DNA. This sample has about 220,000 clones, with approximately 82% found just once. Sequencing was carried out using peripheral blood. This chain links TRBV5-4 with TRBJ1-3; D is ambiguous. This TCR was recovered from a man aged 45 to 65 with active or convalescent COVID-19. The CDR3 coding sequence is TGTGCCAGCAGCTTGGACAGAGCCTTAGGAAACACCATATATTTT. This sequence encodes CASSLDRALGNTIYF.